This TCR beta chain appears in the sequencing data of a study of blood T cell repertoires in COVID-19. Clones were read by immunoSEQ multiplex PCR, and TCRdb kept only the in-frame ones, dropping some. The sample holds around 100,000 clones, approximately 84% seen once. V was cut by 6 bases and J by 0 bases, with 13 bases left in between. Germline V CDR1 and CDR2: SNHLY, FYNNEI. The CDR3 has 15 amino acids. The gene calls are TRBV2 and TRBJ2-3, with D uncertain. The specimen was peripheral blood. The source is a human donor in a cohort sampled during active COVID-19. The CDR3 DNA reads as TGTGCCAGCAGGGGCACGACCTTGAGCACAGATACGCAGTATTTT. Its translation is CASRGTTLSTDTQYF.